The 13 T cell receptor beta chains listed next were all sequenced from one sample in a study of response to subunit inactivated influenza vaccine. From the RT-PCR reads, TCRdb called clonotypes with MiXCR, one entry per CDR3 protein. The sample contains about 160,000 distinct CDR3 sequences, approximately 10% of which appear only once. Sample: non-naive T cells sorted from PBMCs, taken roughly 46 days after vaccination. The source is a man aged 50-60 years who received an inactivated influenza vaccine.

This clonotype was picked up a small number of times. The chain recombines TRBV12-3 or TRBV12-4 with TRBJ1-6; maybe TRBD1 (5 bases). Trimming left V 3 bases short and J 8 bases short, with 11 bases between. The CDR3 contains 14 residues. For the CDR3, the DNA is TGTGCCAGCAGTTTCAGGGTACCAGATTCACCCCTCCACTTT. Protein: CASSFRVPDSPLHF.

This chain joins TRBV4-1 and TRBJ2-3, with 14 bases that match TRBD2. J lost 0 bases, V lost 3 bases, and 14 bases had no gene match. CDR3 length: 21 residues. From germline, CDR1 is MGHRA and CDR2 YSYEKL. CDR3 nucleotide sequence: TGCGCCAGCAGCCACGAGGAAACCGGGACTAGCGGGAGCGAGAGCACAGATACGCAGTATTTT. It specifies CASSHEETGTSGSESTDTQYF.

This clonotype has ten or more counts. The V and J genes are TRBV5-1 and TRBJ2-7, with 9 bases identical to TRBD1. Germline CDR1 SGHRS, CDR2 YFSETQ. The CDR3 is 14 residues long. With 3 bases clipped from V and 2 bases from J, the junction kept 3 bases outside the gene matches. The CDR3 sequence is CASSSGTGPYEQYF. DNA of the CDR3: TGCGCCAGCAGCTCCGGGACAGGGCCCTACGAGCAGTACTTC.

The rearrangement joins TRBV4-2 to TRBJ2-7; no clear D. Trimming removed 1 base at V and 3 bases at J, with 7 bases between. This CDR3 contains 13 residues. Germline CDR1 LGHNA, CDR2 YNFKEQ. CDR3 coding DNA: TGTGCCAGCAGCCAAGGCCCGGTCTACGAGCAGTACTTC. This translates into CASSQGPVYEQYF.

This clonotype came up a few times. V usage is TRBV4-3 and J usage is TRBJ1-2, with TRBD1 identical over 8 bases. V trimming: 0 bases; J trimming: 5 bases; junction bases outside the gene matches: 5. The CDR3 is 15 amino acids. Germline CDR1 and CDR2: LGHNA and YSLEER. CDR3 DNA sequence: TGCGCCAGCAGCCAAGAACCGACAGGGGTATATGGCTACACCTTC. Translating it yields CASSQEPTGVYGYTF.

This chain links TRBV3-1 with TRBJ2-1; D not certain. Trimming left V 1 base short and J 6 bases short, with 10 bases between. There are 14 residues in the CDR3. From germline, CDR1 is LGHDT and CDR2 YNNKEL (reference sequence). In DNA form, the CDR3 reads TGTGCCAGCAGCCAAGTGCCCCGAGGCAATGAGCAGTTCTTC. Translated: CASSQVPRGNEQFF.

CDR3 in amino acids: CATSRSRLTSTDTQYF. The CDR3 nucleotides read TGTGCCACCAGCAGATCCAGGTTGACTAGCACAGATACGCAGTATTTT. The chain links TRBV15 to TRBJ2-3; D is unclear. CDR3 size: 16 residues. The germline CDR1 and CDR2 sequences are LNHNV and YYDKDF (reference sequence). Trimming cost V 2 bases and J 0 bases, with 12 bases left between them.

The rearrangement links TRBV4-1 to TRBJ1-1; the D gene is possibly TRBD1 (6 bases). This CDR3 spans 15 amino acids. CDR1 is MGHRA and CDR2 is YSYEKL in the germline V gene. The V end was cut by 0 bases, the J end by 3 bases, with 11 bases between. The CDR3 DNA sequence: TGCGCCAGCAGCCAAGAACCAGGGGCCTACACTGAAGCTTTCTTT. Protein: CASSQEPGAYTEAFF.

Points on this clonotype: The germline gene is not matched at one end of the junction; a read error may be the cause. The chain joins TRBV2 to TRBJ2-7, with D perhaps TRBD1 (5 bases). There are 13 residues in the CDR3. Per germline, CDR1 SNHLY and CDR2 FYNNEI. CDR3 coding DNA: TGTGCCAGCAGTGAAGCGTCAACAGGATCCAGAATGTTC. Translated, it gives CASSEASTGSRMF.

The V call is TRBV12-3 or TRBV12-4, the J call TRBJ1-5, with D uncertain. CDR3 length: 14 residues. Trimming stripped 4 bases from V and 5 bases from J, with 12 bases between. The CDR3 is CASSSSVGYQPQHF. As DNA, the CDR3 is TGTGCCAGCAGTTCCTCGGTGGGCTATCAGCCCCAGCATTTT.

The J gene is TRBJ1-1, the V gene TRBV6-1, with 7 nucleotides matching TRBD1. The length of the CDR3 is 17 residues. V trimming: 6 bases; J trimming: 0 bases; junction bases outside the gene matches: 13. Germline V CDR1 and CDR2: MNHNS, SASEGT. CDR3 coding DNA: TGTGCCAGCAGAACGATATCACAGGGGCTCCTGAACACTGAAGCTTTCTTT. Protein sequence: CASRTISQGLLNTEAFF.

The genes are TRBV12-3 or TRBV12-4 and TRBJ1-4; D not certain. V lost 6 bases and J 0 bases, leaving 11 bases between the germline ends. This CDR3 contains 15 residues. The CDR3 nucleotides are TGTGCCAGCAGCACCTACATAGCAACTAATGAAAAACTGTTTTTT. This codes for CASSTYIATNEKLFF.

This clonotype was counted only a few times. V is TRBV27 and J is TRBJ2-1, with TRBD2 matching 15 bases. This CDR3 is 20 amino acids long. Trimming removed 5 bases from V and 0 bases from J; junction bases left unmatched: 11. Germline V gene sequence: CDR1 MNHEY, CDR2 SMNVEV (reference sequence). CDR3 coding DNA: TGTGCCAGCAGTCCATGGACTAGCGGGAGGGCCAAGCACTCCTACAATGAGCAGTTCTTC. Translation gives CASSPWTSGRAKHSYNEQFF.